The source of this T cell receptor (beta chain) is a study of blood T cells in healthy people across ages. Germline lookup yields CDR1 KGHSH and CDR2 LQKENI. The CDR3 extends over 15 amino acids. A sample-barcoded 5' primer and a J-beta primer mix were used in a second PCR of about 7 to 12 cycles. Every sample gave at least 3 million paired-end reads containing CDR3. TCRdb processed the 5' RACE reads anew with MiXCR; each CDR3 protein has one entry. The data show more than 500,000 distinct CDR3 sequences, about 27% seen once. A further study also used this sample, focusing on T cells of mothers and their children.

The rearrangement joins TRBV18 to TRBJ2-1; D is unclear. The J call may be in error: the DNA end matches TRBJ2-7 better. The origin of this receptor is a boy between 2 and 10 years old in good health. The sample taken for sequencing was blood. Here the CDR3 DNA reads TGTGCCAGCTCACCAGTGACTGACGCGTCCTACGAGCAGTACTTC. It encodes CASSPVTDASYEQYF.